The rows below give T cell receptor beta chains drawn from one sample of a study of post-analysis software for immune sequencing data. MiXCR was run by TCRdb on the PCR reads, yielding one entry per CDR3 protein. The sample holds hundreds of thousands of distinct CDR3 sequences, approximately 59% seen once. Input material: blood. The receptors stem from a girl aged 2 to 10 with multiple sclerosis. The CDR3 runs from the conserved cysteine through the conserved F or W. A D gene is named only where the DNA matches it firmly. Clone sizes are given selectively: once, few, many, or a class where the clone is expanded.

j_gene | abundance | d_gene | v_gene | len | CDR3nt | CDR3aa
TRBJ2-1 | NA | TRBD1 | TRBV27 | 13 | TGTGCCAGCAAGGGACAGGGATTTAATGAGCAGTTCTTC | CASKGQGFNEQFF
TRBJ2-3 | few | NA | TRBV7-2 | 14 | TGTGCCAGCAGCTTATCTCAGGGCACAGATACGCAGTATTTT | CASSLSQGTDTQYF
TRBJ1-2 | NA | TRBD1 | TRBV24-1 | 13 | TGTGCCACCAGTGATCATCCGGGACAGGGCTACACCTTC | CATSDHPGQGYTF
TRBJ1-2 | few | NA | TRBV29-1 | 13 | TGCAGCGTTGCGGGAGCAGGCAAGAAAGGCTACACCTTC | CSVAGAGKKGYTF
TRBJ2-7 | NA | NA | TRBV7-2 | 16 | TGTGCCAGCAGCTCTACTTACGCGGGGAGATCGGAGACCCCGTACTTC | CASSSTYAGRSETPYF
TRBJ2-7 | few | TRBD1 | TRBV4-1 | 15 | TGCGCCAGCAGCCAAGAGGGACAGGGGTTTTACGAGCAGTACTTC | CASSQEGQGFYEQYF
TRBJ2-1 | NA | TRBD1 | TRBV27 | 14 | TGTGCCAGCAGTTTACAGGGGGCGCGGAATGAGCAGTTCTTC | CASSLQGARNEQFF
TRBJ2-5 | NA | TRBD1 | TRBV6-5 | 15 | TGTGCCAGCAGTTCAGACAGGGGGCACGGAGAGACCCAGTACTTC | CASSSDRGHGETQYF
TRBJ1-1 | few | NA | TRBV27 | 15 | TGTGCCAGCAGTTCCCAGAGCCTTATGAACACTGAAGCTTTCTTT | CASSSQSLMNTEAFF
TRBJ2-4 | once | TRBD2 | TRBV12-3/TRBV12-4 | 17 | TGTGCCAGCAGTTTGAAGCGGGGGGATGTTGTCAAAAACATTCAGTACTTC | CASSLKRGDVVKNIQYF
TRBJ2-1 | NA | NA | TRBV5-1 | 14 | TGCGCCAGCAGGGACAGTGGGAACTACAATGAGCAGTTCTTC | CASRDSGNYNEQFF
TRBJ2-1 | NA | NA | TRBV3-1 | 14 | TGTGCCAGCGGCGGGACAACACTAAGGAATGAGCAGTTCTTC | CASGGTTLRNEQFF
TRBJ2-3 | NA | NA | TRBV4-3 | 17 | TGCGCCAGCAGCCAAGAATTGAGTCTTCTTAGCACAGATACGCAGTATTTT | CASSQELSLLSTDTQYF
TRBJ2-5 | NA | NA | TRBV29-1 | 15 | TGCAGCGTCGGGAGGGACAGAACAAGACAAGAGACCCAGTACTTC | CSVGRDRTRQETQYF
TRBJ1-1 | NA | NA | TRBV29-1 | 12 | TGCAGCGGGCACAGGGCGGACACTGAAGCTTTCTTT | CSGHRADTEAFF
TRBJ2-1 | NA | TRBD2 | TRBV4-2 | 19 | TGTGCCAGCAGCCCGCAGGGACTAGCGGGGGGGAGCTCCTACAATGAGCAGTTCTTC | CASSPQGLAGGSSYNEQFF
TRBJ2-1 | NA | NA | TRBV6-2/TRBV6-3 | 14 | TGTGCCAGCAGTTACCGGGCCCCCTACAATGAGCAGTTCTTC | CASSYRAPYNEQFF
TRBJ1-5 | NA | NA | TRBV12-3/TRBV12-4 | 15 | TGTGCCAGCAGCCGGGTCGGGGGAGGTGGTCAGCCCCAGCATTTT | CASSRVGGGGQPQHF
TRBJ2-7 | NA | NA | TRBV7-2 | 15 | TGTGCCAGCAGCTTACTCGGGGGTTTGAGATACGAGCAGTACTTC | CASSLLGGLRYEQYF
TRBJ2-1 | NA | NA | TRBV6-5 | 13 | TGTGCCAGCAGTTACTCTCGGACTTCGGAGCAGTTCTTC | CASSYSRTSEQFF
TRBJ2-7 | NA | NA | TRBV6-1 | 13 | TGTGCCAGCAGTGCCGCAGAAACCTACGAGCAGTACTTC | CASSAAETYEQYF
TRBJ2-1 | few | TRBD2 | TRBV7-2 | 16 | TGTGCCAGCAGCTTAGCGACCACTAGCGTCCAGGGTGAGCAGTTCTTC | CASSLATTSVQGEQFF
TRBJ2-5 | NA | TRBD2 | TRBV20-1 | 14 | TGCAGTGTTGGCGGGAGATGGGTGCAAGAGACCCAGTACTTC | CSVGGRWVQETQYF
TRBJ2-1 | NA | NA | TRBV29-1 | 12 | TGCAGCGTGTGGGAAGGAGGCGATGAGCAGTTCTTC | CSVWEGGDEQFF
TRBJ1-6 | once | NA | TRBV4-2 | 16 | TGTGCCAGCAGTCCTACGACGAGGAGATCTGATTCACCCCTCCACTTT | CASSPTTRRSDSPLHF
TRBJ2-6 | NA | NA | TRBV12-3/TRBV12-4 | 18 | TGTGCCAGCAGTCCGGGACAAGGGCCTGTCTCTGGGGCCAACGTCCTGACTTTC | CASSPGQGPVSGANVLTF
TRBJ2-1 | NA | NA | TRBV7-9 | 16 | TGTGCCAGCAGCCAACCAGGGTATGAGACCTACAATGAGCAGTTCTTC | CASSQPGYETYNEQFF
TRBJ2-1 | NA | NA | TRBV25-1 | 14 | TGTGCCAGCAGTGAATTAGGACAGAACAATGAGCAGTTCTTC | CASSELGQNNEQFF
TRBJ2-3 | NA | TRBD2 | TRBV5-1 | 12 | TGCGCCAGCGCTAGCGGGAGGGGTACGCAGTATTTT | CASASGRGTQYF
TRBJ2-3 | few | TRBD2 | TRBV29-1 | 14 | TGCAGCGTTGAAGCAGCGGGAAACACAGATACGCAGTATTTT | CSVEAAGNTDTQYF
TRBJ2-5 | NA | TRBD2 | TRBV12-3/TRBV12-4 | 16 | TGTGCCAGCAGAGACGGGACTAGCGGGGGCGGGAAGACCCAGTACTTC | CASRDGTSGGGKTQYF
TRBJ2-1 | NA | NA | TRBV24-1 | 13 | TGTGCCACCAGTGATTTACATAACAATGAGCAGTTCTTC | CATSDLHNNEQFF
TRBJ2-1 | NA | NA | TRBV4-3 | 16 | TGCGCCAGCAGCCAAGAGGCGGGATTAGGACCCAATGAGCAGTTCTTC | CASSQEAGLGPNEQFF
TRBJ2-7 | NA | NA | TRBV7-6 | 18 | TGTGCCAGCAGCTTAGGGCAGACAGCCCAAATCCCCCCCTACGAGCAGTACTTC | CASSLGQTAQIPPYEQYF
TRBJ2-1 | NA | TRBD2 | TRBV20-1 | 15 | TGCAGTCTTTCACTACTAGCGGGAGGGAAAAATGAGCAGTTCTTC | CSLSLLAGGKNEQFF
TRBJ1-2 | NA | NA | TRBV6-5 | 15 | TGTGCCAGCAGCCGGGATGGAGACAGCAGCTATGGCTACACCTTC | CASSRDGDSSYGYTF
TRBJ2-7 | NA | NA | TRBV29-1 | 13 | TGCAGCGTTGAATCAGGGCCGCTGTACGAGCAGTACTTC | CSVESGPLYEQYF
TRBJ2-1 | NA | NA | TRBV7-3 | 14 | TGTGCCAGCAGCTTTGGGTGGGAGACCTATGAGCAGTTCTTC | CASSFGWETYEQFF
TRBJ2-5 | few | TRBD2 | TRBV19 | 16 | TGTGCCAGTAGCAACCGACTAGCGGGAGAGGGGGAGACCCAGTACTTC | CASSNRLAGEGETQYF
TRBJ1-2 | few | NA | TRBV29-1 | 15 | TGCAGCGCTGAAGAAGGAAGGGGATCATGGTATGGCTACACCTTC | CSAEEGRGSWYGYTF
TRBJ2-5 | NA | NA | TRBV5-1 | 16 | TGCGCCAGCAGCTTGGTCGGGACACTCCTGCAAGAGACCCAGTACTTC | CASSLVGTLLQETQYF
TRBJ2-1 | few | NA | TRBV3-1 | 15 | TGTGCCAGCAGCCAAGATGGCACATCCCGAGATGAGCAGTTCTTC | CASSQDGTSRDEQFF
TRBJ1-2 | NA | NA | TRBV29-1 | 12 | TGCAGCGTTGAAGAACGGGGGCCGTACTACACCTTT | CSVEERGPYYTF
TRBJ1-4 | few | NA | TRBV29-1 | 14 | TGCAGCGTATCCTACAGTTCTACTAATGAAAAACTGTTTTTT | CSVSYSSTNEKLFF
TRBJ2-1 | NA | TRBD2 | TRBV7-3 | 19 | TGTGCCAGCAGCTCCCAACCGGGGGGAGCGGGAGGGGGAAGGAATGAGCAGTTCTTC | CASSSQPGGAGGGRNEQFF
TRBJ1-5 | NA | NA | TRBV12-3/TRBV12-4 | 12 | TGTGCCAGCAAATGGGGCAATCAGCCCCAGCATTTT | CASKWGNQPQHF